This T cell receptor (beta chain) was found in a study of blood T cell repertoires in COVID-19. With 3 bases removed from V and 3 bases from J, the gap between germline ends came to 12 bases. The CDR3 has 15 residues. The germline V gene has CDR1 LNHDA and CDR2 SQIVND (reference sequence). Enrolled through a virtual design, the participants were between roughly 18 and 90 years of age and came from around 25 US areas. Assignments of participants to cohorts depended upon their own reported clinical history. As processed by the authors: Nucleated cell number was recorded as an estimate derived from reference gene primer amplification. Clones were sequenced by immunoSEQ multiplex PCR, and TCRdb holds only the in-frame ones, with some missing. That table gives V, J and clone size, and the DNA gave D and trimming. Among approximately 300,000 clones listed, around 89% were seen once.

What was sequenced was PBMCs or T cells enriched from blood (not recorded which). The rearrangement joins TRBV19 to TRBJ1-5; D is undetermined. This clonotype was obtained from a woman aged 18-29 years with acute COVID-19. CDR3 protein: CASSMGDTINQPQHF. The CDR3 DNA reads as TGTGCCAGTAGTATGGGAGATACCATCAATCAGCCCCAGCATTTT.